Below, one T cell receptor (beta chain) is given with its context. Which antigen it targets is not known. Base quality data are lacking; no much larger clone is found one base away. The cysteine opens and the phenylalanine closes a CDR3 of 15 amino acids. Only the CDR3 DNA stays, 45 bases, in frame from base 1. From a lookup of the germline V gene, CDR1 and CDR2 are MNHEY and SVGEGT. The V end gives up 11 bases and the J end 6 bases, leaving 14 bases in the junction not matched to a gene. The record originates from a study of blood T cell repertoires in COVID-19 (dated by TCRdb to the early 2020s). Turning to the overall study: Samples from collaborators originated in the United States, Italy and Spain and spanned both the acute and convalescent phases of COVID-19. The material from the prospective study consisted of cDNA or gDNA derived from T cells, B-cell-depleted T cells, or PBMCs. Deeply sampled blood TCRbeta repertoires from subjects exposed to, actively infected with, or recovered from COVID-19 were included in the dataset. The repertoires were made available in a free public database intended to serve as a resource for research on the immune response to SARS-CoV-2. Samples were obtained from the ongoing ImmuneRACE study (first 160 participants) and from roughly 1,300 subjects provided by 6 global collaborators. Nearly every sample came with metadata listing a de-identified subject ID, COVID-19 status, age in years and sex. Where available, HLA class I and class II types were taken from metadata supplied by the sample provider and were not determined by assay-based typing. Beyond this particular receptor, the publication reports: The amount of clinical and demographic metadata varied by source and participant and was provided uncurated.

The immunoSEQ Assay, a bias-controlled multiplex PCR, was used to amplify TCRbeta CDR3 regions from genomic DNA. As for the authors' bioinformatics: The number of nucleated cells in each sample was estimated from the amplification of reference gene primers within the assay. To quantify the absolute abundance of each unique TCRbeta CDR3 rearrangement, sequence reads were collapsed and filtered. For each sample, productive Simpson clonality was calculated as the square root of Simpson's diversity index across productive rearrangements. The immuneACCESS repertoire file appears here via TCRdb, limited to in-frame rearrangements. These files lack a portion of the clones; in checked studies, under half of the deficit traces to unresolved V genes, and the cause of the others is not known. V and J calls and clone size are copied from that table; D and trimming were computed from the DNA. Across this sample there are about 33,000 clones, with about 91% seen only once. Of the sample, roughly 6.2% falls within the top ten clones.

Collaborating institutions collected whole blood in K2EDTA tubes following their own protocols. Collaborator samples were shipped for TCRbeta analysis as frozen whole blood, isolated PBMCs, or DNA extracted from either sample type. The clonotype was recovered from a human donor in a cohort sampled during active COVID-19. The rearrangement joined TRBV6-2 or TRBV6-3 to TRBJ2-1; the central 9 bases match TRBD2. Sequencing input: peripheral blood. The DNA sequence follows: TGTGCCGGTAGTTTAGCGGGAGAAGGTCCCAATGAGCAGTTCTTC. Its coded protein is CAGSLAGEGPNEQFF.